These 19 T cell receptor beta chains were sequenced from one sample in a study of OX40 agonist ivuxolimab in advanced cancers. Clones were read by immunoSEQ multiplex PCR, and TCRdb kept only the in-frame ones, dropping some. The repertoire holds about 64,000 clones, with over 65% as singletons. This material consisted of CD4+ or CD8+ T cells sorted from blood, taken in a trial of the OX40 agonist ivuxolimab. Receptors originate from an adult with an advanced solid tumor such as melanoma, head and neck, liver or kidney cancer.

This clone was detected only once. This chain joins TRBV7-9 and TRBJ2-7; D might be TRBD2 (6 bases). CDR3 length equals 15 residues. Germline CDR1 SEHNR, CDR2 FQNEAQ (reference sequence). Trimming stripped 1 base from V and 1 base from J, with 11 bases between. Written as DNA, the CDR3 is TGTGCCAGCAGCTTAGGCTTGGGGGGATCCTACGAGCAGTACTTC. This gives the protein CASSLGLGGSYEQYF.

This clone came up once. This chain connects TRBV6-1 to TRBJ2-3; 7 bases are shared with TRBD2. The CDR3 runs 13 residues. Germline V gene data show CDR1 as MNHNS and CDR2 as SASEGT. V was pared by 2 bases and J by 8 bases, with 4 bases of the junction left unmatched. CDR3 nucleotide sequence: TGTGCCAGCAGTGAACGGGAGGCGAGTACGCAGTATTTT. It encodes CASSEREASTQYF.

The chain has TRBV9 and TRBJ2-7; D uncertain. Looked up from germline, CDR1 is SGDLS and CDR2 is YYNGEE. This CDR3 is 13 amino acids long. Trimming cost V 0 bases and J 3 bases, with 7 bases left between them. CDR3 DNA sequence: TGTGCCAGCAGCGTAGACGGAAACTACGAGCAGTACTTC. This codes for CASSVDGNYEQYF.

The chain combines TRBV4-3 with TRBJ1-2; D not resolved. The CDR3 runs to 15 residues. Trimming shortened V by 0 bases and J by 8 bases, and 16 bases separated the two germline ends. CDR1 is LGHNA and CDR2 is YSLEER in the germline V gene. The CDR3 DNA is TGCGCCAGCAGCCAAGATGTACCACCGCGGCGCGGCTACACCTTC. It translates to CASSQDVPPRRGYTF.

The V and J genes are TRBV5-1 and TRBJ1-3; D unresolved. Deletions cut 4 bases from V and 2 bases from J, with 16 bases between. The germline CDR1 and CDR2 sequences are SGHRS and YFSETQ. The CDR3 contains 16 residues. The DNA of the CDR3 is TGCGCCAGCAGCCCTGGTTGGGGTCAAACTGGAAACACCATATATTTT. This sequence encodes CASSPGWGQTGNTIYF.

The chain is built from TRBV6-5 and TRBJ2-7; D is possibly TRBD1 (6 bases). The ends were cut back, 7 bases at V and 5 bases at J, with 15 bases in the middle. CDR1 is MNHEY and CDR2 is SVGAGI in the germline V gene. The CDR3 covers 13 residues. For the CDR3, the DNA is TGTGCCAGCAACACGCAGGGGATGGACGAGCAGTACTTC. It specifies CASNTQGMDEQYF.

As DNA, the CDR3 is TGTGCCAGCAGCTTAGGGGCGGGGAGTTGGGATACGCAGTATTTT. Its translation: CASSLGAGSWDTQYF. The V gene is TRBV7-6, the J gene TRBJ2-3, with D perhaps TRBD2 (6 bases). From germline, CDR1 is SGHVS and CDR2 FNYEAQ. The V gene lost 1 base and the J gene lost 6 bases, with 14 bases spanning the gap. The CDR3 contains 15 residues.

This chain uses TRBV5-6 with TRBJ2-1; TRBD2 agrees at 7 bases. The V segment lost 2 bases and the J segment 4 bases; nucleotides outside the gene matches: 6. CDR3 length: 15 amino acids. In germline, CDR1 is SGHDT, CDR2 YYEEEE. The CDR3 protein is CASSFYAGEYNEQFF. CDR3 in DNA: TGTGCCAGCAGCTTCTATGCGGGGGAGTACAATGAGCAGTTCTTC.

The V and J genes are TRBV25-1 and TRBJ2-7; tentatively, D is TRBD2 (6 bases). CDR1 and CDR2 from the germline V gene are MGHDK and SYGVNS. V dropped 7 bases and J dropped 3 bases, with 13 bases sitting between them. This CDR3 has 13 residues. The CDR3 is CASTKYGGYEQYF. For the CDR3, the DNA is TGTGCCAGCACCAAATACGGGGGCTACGAGCAGTACTTC.

The CDR3 DNA is TGCGCCAGCAGCGAAGCGGGAGTCAGCCACAATGAGCAGTTCTTC. Its protein product is CASSEAGVSHNEQFF. The rearrangement uses TRBV5-1 and TRBJ2-1, with 8 bases identical to TRBD2. The CDR3 runs 15 residues. Germline CDR1 SGHRS, CDR2 YFSETQ. After removal of 4 bases from V and 5 bases from J, the junction contained 8 bases not matched to a gene.

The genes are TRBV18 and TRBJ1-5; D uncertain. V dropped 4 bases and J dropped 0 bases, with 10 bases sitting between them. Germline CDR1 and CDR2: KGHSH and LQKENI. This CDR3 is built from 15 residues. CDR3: CASSLNRDSNQPQHF. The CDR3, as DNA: TGTGCCAGCTCACTAAACAGAGATAGCAATCAGCCCCAGCATTTT.

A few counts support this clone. DNA for the CDR3: TGCAGCGTTGGCCAGAATCAGCCCCAGCATTTT. Protein product: CSVGQNQPQHF. This chain joins TRBV29-1 and TRBJ1-5; D is ambiguous. This CDR3 spans 11 amino acids. Germline loops: CDR1 SQVTM, CDR2 ANQGSEA. V lost 4 bases to trimming and J lost 4 bases, with 5 bases between them. The variable domain in full, completed from reference TRBV29-1 and TRBJ1-5, reads SAVISQKPSRDICQRGTSLTIQCQVDSQVTMMFWYRQQPGQSLTLIATANQGSEATYESGFVIDKFPISRPNLTFSTLTVSNMSPEDSSIYLCSVGQNQPQHFGDGTRLSIL.

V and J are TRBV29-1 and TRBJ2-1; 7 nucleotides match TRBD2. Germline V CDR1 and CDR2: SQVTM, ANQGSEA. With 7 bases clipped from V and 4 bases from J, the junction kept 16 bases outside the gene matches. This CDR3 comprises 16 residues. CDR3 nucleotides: TGCAGCGCAACCTTTGGGGGGGAAGGGGCTTACAATGAGCAGTTCTTC. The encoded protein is CSATFGGEGAYNEQFF.

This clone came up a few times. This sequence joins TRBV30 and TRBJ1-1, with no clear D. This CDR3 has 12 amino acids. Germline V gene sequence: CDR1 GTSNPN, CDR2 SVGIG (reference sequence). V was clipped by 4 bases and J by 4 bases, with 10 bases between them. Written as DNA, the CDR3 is TGTGCCTGGACTGGGGTCTTCACTGAAGCTTTCTTT. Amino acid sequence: CAWTGVFTEAFF.

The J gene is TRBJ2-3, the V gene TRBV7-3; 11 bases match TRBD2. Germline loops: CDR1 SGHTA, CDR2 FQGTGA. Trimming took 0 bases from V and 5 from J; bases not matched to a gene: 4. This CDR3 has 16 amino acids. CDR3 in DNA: TGTGCCAGCAGCTTAACGGTGCTAGCGGGAGGAGATACGCAGTATTTT. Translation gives CASSLTVLAGGDTQYF.

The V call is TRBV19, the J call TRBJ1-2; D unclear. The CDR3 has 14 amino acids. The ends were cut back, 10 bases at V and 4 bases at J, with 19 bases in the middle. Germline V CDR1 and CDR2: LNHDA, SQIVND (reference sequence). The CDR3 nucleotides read TGTGCCACCACACCCCGGGCAGGTCGCTATGGCTACACCTTC. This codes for CATTPRAGRYGYTF.

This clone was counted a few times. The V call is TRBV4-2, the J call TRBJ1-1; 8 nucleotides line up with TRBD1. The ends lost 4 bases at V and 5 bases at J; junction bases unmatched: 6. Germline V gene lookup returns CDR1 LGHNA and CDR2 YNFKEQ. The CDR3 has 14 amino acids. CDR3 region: CASSPKQGGTEAFF. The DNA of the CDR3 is TGTGCCAGCAGCCCAAAACAGGGGGGGACTGAAGCTTTCTTT.

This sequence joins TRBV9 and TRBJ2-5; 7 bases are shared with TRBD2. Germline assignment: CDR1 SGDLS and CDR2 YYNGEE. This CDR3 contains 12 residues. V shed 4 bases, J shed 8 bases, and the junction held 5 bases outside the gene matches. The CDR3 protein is CASSLTGGTQYF. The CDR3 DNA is TGTGCCAGCAGCCTAACGGGGGGAACCCAGTACTTC.

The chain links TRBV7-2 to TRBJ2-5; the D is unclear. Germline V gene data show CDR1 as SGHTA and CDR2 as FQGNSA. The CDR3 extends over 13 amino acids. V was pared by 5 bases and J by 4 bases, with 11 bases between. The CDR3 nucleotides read TGTGCCAGCAGCAACGTACCCATAGAGACCCAGTACTTC. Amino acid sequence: CASSNVPIETQYF.